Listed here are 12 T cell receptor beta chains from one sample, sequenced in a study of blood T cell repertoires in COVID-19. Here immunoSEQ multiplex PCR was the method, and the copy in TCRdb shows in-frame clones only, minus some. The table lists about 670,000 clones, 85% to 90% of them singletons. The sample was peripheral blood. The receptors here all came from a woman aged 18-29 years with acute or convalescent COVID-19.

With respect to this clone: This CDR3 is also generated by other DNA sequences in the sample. The CDR3 loop reads CSVGGQGDQPQHF. CDR3 bases: TGCAGCGTTGGTGGGCAGGGGGACCAGCCCCAGCATTTT. J is TRBJ1-5 and V is TRBV29-1; TRBD1 matches at 7 bases. The CDR3 sequence is 13 residues long. Germline V gene lookup returns CDR1 SQVTM and CDR2 ANQGSEA. Trimming cost V 4 bases and J 7 bases; bases outside gene matches: 7. Supplemented by reference TRBV29-1 and TRBJ1-5, the full variable domain reads SAVISQKPSRDICQRGTSLTIQCQVDSQVTMMFWYRQQPGQSLTLIATANQGSEATYESGFVIDKFPISRPNLTFSTLTVSNMSPEDSSIYLCSVGGQGDQPQHFGDGTRLSIL.

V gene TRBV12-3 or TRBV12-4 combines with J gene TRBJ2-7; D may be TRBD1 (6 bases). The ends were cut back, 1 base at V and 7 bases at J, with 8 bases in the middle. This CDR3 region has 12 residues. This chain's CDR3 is CASSLGGTEQYF. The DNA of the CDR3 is TGTGCCAGCAGTTTAGGAGGGACAGAGCAGTACTTC.

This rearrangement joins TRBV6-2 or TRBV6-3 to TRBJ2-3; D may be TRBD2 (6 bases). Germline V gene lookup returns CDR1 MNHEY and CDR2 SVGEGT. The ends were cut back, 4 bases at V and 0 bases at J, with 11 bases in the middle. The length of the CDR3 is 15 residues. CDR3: CASSSIAGSTDTQYF. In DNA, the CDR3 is TGTGCCAGCAGTTCTATTGCGGGGAGCACAGATACGCAGTATTTT.

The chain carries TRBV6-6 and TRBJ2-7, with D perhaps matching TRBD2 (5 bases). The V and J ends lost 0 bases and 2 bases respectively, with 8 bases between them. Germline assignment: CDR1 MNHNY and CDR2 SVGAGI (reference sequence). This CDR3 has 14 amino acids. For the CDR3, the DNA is TGTGCCAGCAGTTACTCCCCCGGGACCTACGAGCAGTACTTC. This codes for CASSYSPGTYEQYF.

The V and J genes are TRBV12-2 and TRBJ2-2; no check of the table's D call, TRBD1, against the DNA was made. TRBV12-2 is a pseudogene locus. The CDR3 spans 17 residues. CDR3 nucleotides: TGTGCAAGTCGCTCAGCCGATCGGGACAGGGGTGACGGGGAGCTGTTTTTT. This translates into CASRSADRDRGDGELFF.

The CDR3 DNA reads TGCGCCAGCAGCCAGATGACAGGGGCGGGCTACGAGCAGTACTTC. Translated: CASSQMTGAGYEQYF. The chain couples TRBV4-3 to TRBJ2-7; 8 bases map to TRBD1. V lost 3 bases and J lost 3; bases outside the gene matches: 7. Looked up from germline, CDR1 is LGHNA and CDR2 is YSLEER. The CDR3 sequence is 15 residues long.

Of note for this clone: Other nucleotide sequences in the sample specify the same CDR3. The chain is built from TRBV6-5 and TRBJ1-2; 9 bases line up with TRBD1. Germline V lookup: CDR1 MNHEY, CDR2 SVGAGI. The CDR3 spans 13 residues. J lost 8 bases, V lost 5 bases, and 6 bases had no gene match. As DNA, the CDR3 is TGTGCCAGCAGTCCAGGACAGGGGCGGGGCTACACCTTC. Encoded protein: CASSPGQGRGYTF.

The CDR3 loop is CASSKEGAEAFF. Here the CDR3 DNA reads TGTGCCAGTAGTAAGGAGGGCGCTGAAGCTTTCTTT. This chain connects TRBV19 to TRBJ1-1; D is unclear. CDR3 length: 12 amino acids. With 4 bases removed from V and 6 bases from J, the gap between germline ends came to 9 bases. Germline V CDR1 and CDR2: LNHDA, SQIVND (reference sequence).

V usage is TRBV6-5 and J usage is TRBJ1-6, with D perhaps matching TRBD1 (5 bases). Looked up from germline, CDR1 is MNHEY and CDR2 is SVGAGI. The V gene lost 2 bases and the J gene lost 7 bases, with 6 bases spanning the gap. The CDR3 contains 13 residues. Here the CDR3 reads CASSYKGNSPLHF. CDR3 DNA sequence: TGTGCCAGCAGTTACAAGGGGAATTCACCCCTCCACTTT.

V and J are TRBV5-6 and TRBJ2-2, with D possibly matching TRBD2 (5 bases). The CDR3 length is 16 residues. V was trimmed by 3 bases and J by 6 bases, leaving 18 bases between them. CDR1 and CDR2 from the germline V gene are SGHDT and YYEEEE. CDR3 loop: CASSSGQYSSAGELFF. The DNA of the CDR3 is TGTGCCAGCAGCTCCGGGCAGTACAGTAGCGCCGGGGAGCTGTTTTTT.

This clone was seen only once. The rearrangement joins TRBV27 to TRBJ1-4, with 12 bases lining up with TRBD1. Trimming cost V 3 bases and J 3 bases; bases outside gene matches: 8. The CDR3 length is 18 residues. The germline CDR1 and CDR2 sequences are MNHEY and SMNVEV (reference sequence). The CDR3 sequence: CASSFRDRGLGANEKLFF. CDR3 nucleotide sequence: TGTGCCAGCAGTTTTCGGGACAGGGGGCTTGGAGCTAATGAAAAACTGTTTTTT.

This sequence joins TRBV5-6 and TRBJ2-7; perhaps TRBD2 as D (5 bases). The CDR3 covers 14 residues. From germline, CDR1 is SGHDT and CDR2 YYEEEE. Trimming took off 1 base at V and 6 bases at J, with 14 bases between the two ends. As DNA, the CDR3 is TGTGCCAGCAGCTTGAGACGGGAATGGCGCGAGCAGTACTTC. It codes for CASSLRREWREQYF.